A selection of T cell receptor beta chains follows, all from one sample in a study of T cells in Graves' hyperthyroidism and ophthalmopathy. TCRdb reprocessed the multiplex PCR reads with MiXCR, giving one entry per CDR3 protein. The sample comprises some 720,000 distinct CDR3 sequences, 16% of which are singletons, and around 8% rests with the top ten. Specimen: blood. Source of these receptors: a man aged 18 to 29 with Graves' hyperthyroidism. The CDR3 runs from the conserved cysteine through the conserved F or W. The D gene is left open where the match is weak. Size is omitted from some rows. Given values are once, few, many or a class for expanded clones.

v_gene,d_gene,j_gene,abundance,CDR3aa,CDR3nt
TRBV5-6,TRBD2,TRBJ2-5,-,CASSGLAGGQETQYF,TGTGCCAGCAGCGGTTTAGCGGGAGGCCAAGAGACCCAGTACTTC
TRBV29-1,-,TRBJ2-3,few,CSAELGGSGTQYF,TGCAGCGCAGAACTCGGGGGATCCGGTACGCAGTATTTT
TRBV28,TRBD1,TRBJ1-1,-,CASSFHPDRVGTEAFF,TGTGCCAGCAGTTTTCACCCCGACAGGGTGGGGACTGAAGCTTTCTTT
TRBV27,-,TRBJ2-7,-,CAAGPGAYEQYF,TGTGCCGCCGGCCCGGGGGCCTACGAGCAGTACTTC
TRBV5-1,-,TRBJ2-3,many,CASSLVAASVEAQYF,TGCGCCAGCAGCTTGGTGGCAGCCAGCGTCGAAGCGCAGTATTTT
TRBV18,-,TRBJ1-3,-,CASSQGRASGNTIYF,TGTGCCAGCTCCCAGGGAAGGGCCTCTGGAAACACCATATATTTT
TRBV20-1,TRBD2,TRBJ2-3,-,CSARGGTRWGTDTQYF,TGCAGTGCTAGAGGGGGGACTAGATGGGGCACAGATACGCAGTATTTT
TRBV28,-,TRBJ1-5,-,CASRAGPGRSPQHF,TGTGCCAGCAGGGCCGGGCCCGGTCGTTCGCCCCAGCATTTT
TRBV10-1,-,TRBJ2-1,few,CASSRAGYNEQFF,TGCGCCAGCAGTCGGGCTGGCTACAATGAGCAGTTCTTC
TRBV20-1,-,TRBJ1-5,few,CSARPDRNQPQHF,TGCAGTGCTAGACCAGACAGGAATCAGCCCCAGCATTTT
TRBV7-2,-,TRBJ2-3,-,CASSPYLLGTDTQYF,TGTGCCAGCAGCCCCTACCTCCTTGGCACAGATACGCAGTATTTT
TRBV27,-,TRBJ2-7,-,CASTIGGGYEQYF,TGTGCCAGCACCATTGGTGGGGGCTACGAGCAGTACTTC
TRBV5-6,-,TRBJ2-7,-,CASSPGRAGEQYF,TGTGCCAGCAGCCCAGGTAGGGCAGGCGAGCAGTACTTC
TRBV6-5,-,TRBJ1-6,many,CASSYTAIDSPLHF,TGTGCCAGCAGTTACACAGCTATTGATTCACCCCTCCACTTT
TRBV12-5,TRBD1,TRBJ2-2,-,CASGSSSMTGGRTGELFF,TGTGCTAGTGGTTCCTCATCAATGACAGGGGGCCGGACCGGGGAGCTGTTTTTT
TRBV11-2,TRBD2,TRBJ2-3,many,CASSSIPLAGSGDTQYF,TGTGCCAGCAGCTCCATACCCCTAGCGGGATCAGGTGATACGCAGTATTTT
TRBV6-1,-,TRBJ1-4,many,CASLNEGATNEKLFF,TGTGCCAGCCTCAATGAGGGGGCAACTAATGAAAAACTGTTTTTT
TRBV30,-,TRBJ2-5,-,CAWKMGQQIQETQYF,TGTGCCTGGAAAATGGGGCAGCAGATACAAGAGACCCAGTACTTC
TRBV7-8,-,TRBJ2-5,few,CASSPLGAKGETQYF,TGTGCCAGCAGCCCTCTAGGGGCCAAGGGAGAGACCCAGTACTTC
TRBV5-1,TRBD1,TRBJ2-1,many,CASSDRGGSYNEQFF,TGCGCCAGCAGCGACAGGGGTGGTTCCTACAATGAGCAGTTCTTC
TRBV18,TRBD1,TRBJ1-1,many,CASSRSGTGGTEAFF,TGTGCCAGCTCACGGTCCGGGACAGGGGGCACTGAAGCTTTCTTT
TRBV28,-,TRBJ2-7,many,CASSLSRTADYEQYF,TGTGCCAGCAGTTTGAGTCGGACGGCGGATTACGAGCAGTACTTC
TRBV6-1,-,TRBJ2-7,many,CASSYSAGIYEQYF,TGTGCCAGCAGTTACTCCGCAGGCATCTACGAGCAGTACTTC
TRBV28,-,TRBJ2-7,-,CASSYQDSGNVYEQYF,TGTGCCAGCAGTTACCAGGACAGTGGTAACGTCTACGAGCAGTACTTC
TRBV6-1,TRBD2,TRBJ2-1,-,CASRRLAGGYNNEQFF,TGTGCCAGCAGACGCTTAGCGGGAGGTTATAACAATGAGCAGTTCTTC
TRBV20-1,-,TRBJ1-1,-,CSARVRQKNTEAFF,TGCAGTGCCAGAGTAAGACAGAAGAACACTGAAGCTTTCTTT
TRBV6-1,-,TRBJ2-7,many,CAGSTGHRAYEQYF,TGTGCCGGAAGCACAGGGCATCGGGCCTACGAGCAGTACTTC
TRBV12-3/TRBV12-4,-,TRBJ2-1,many,CASSLRQLAYNEQFF,TGTGCCAGCAGTTTACGACAGCTCGCCTACAATGAGCAGTTCTTC
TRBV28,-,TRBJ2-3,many,CASRSLGERTDTQYF,TGTGCCAGCCGATCTCTGGGGGAAAGGACAGATACGCAGTATTTT
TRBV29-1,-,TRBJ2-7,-,CSVENAHGGSGEQYF,TGCAGCGTTGAAAACGCCCACGGCGGCTCGGGGGAGCAGTACTTC
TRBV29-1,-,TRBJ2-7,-,CSVEGHSWRASHEQYF,TGCAGCGTTGAGGGGCATAGCTGGAGGGCCTCCCACGAGCAGTACTTC
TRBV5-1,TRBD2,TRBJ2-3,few,CASSLSSTSVGTDTQYF,TGCGCCAGCAGCTTGAGCTCCACTAGCGTGGGCACAGATACGCAGTATTTT
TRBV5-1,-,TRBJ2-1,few,CASSLSNRDYNEQFF,TGCGCCAGCAGCTTGTCGAACCGGGACTACAATGAGCAGTTCTTC
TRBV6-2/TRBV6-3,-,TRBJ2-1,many,CASSGDSDEQFF,TGTGCCAGCAGTGGCGACAGTGATGAGCAGTTCTTC
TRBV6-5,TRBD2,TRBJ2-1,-,CASSNGRLAGDNEQFF,TGTGCCAGCAGTAACGGAAGGCTAGCGGGAGACAATGAGCAGTTCTTC
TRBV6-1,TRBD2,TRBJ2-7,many,CASTSGDPHEQYF,TGTGCCAGCACTAGCGGAGACCCCCACGAGCAGTACTTC
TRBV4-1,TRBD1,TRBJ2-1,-,CASSQGPHQQGAYNEQFF,TGCGCCAGCAGCCAAGGCCCACATCAACAGGGGGCCTACAATGAGCAGTTCTTC
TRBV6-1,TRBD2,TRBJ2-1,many,CASSEAAGTRSNEQFF,TGTGCCAGCAGTGAAGCGGCCGGGACTAGGTCCAATGAGCAGTTCTTC
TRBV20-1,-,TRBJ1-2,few,CSASPAGANYGYTF,TGCAGTGCTAGTCCCGCGGGGGCGAACTATGGCTACACCTTC
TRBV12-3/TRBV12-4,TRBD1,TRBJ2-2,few,CASSRPGGASGELFF,TGTGCCAGCAGCCGTCCAGGGGGCGCATCCGGGGAGCTGTTTTTT
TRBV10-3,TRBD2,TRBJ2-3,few,CAIRTSGRAITDTQYF,TGTGCCATCAGGACTAGCGGGAGGGCCATCACAGATACGCAGTATTTT
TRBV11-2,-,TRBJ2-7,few,CASSTAPSAAYEQYF,TGTGCCAGCAGCACGGCCCCCTCAGCTGCCTACGAGCAGTACTTC
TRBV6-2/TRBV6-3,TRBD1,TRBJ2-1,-,CARRQGTVYNEQFF,TGTGCCAGAAGACAGGGTACCGTTTACAATGAGCAGTTCTTC
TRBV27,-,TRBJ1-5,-,CASSLFRAQGQPQHF,TGTGCCAGCAGTTTATTCAGGGCTCAGGGTCAGCCCCAGCATTTT
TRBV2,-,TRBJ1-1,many,CASSLNMNTEAFF,TGTGCCAGCAGTCTAAATATGAACACTGAAGCTTTCTTT
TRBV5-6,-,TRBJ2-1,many,CASSLFHEQFF,TGTGCCAGCAGCTTGTTCCATGAGCAGTTCTTC
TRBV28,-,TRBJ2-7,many,CASSLAGDLYEQYF,TGTGCCAGCAGTTTGGCAGGGGACCTCTACGAGCAGTACTTC
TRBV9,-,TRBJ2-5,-,CASSPPDRPETQYF,TGTGCCAGCAGCCCCCCGGATAGGCCAGAGACCCAGTACTTC
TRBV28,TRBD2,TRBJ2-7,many,CASSFPSGRTLPEQYF,TGTGCCAGCAGTTTCCCAAGCGGGAGGACACTCCCTGAGCAGTACTTC